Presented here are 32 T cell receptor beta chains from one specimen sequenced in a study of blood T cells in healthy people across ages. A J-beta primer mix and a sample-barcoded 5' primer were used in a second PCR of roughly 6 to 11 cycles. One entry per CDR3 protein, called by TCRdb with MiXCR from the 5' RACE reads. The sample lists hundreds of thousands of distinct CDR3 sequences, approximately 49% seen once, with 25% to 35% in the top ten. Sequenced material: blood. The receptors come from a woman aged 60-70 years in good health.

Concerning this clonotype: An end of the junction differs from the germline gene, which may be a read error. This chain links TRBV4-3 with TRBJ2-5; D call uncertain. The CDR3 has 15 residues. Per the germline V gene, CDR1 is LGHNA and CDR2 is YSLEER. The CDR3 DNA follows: TGCGCCAGCAGCCAAGATCCGTGGACCCAAGAGACCCGGTACTTC. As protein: CASSQDPWTQETRYF.

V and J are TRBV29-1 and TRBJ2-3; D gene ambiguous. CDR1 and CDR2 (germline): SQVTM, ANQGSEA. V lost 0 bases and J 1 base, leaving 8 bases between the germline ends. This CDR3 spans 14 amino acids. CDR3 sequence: CSVEDLFGTDTQYF. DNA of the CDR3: TGCAGCGTTGAAGATCTTTTTGGCACAGATACGCAGTATTTT.

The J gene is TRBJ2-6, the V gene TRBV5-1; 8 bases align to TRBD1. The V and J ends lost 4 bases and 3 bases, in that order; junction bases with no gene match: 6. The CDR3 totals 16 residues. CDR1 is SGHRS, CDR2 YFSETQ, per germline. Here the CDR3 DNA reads TGCGCCAGCAGCGGCCAGACAGGGGTTGGGGCCAACGTCCTGACTTTC. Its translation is CASSGQTGVGANVLTF.

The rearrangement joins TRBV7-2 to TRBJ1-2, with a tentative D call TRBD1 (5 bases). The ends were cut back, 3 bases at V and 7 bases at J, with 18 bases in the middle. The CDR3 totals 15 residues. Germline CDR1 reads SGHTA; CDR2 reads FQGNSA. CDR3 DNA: TGTGCCAGCAGCTTCGGGTGGGGGGGTTCACTTGGCTACACCTTC. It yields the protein CASSFGWGGSLGYTF.

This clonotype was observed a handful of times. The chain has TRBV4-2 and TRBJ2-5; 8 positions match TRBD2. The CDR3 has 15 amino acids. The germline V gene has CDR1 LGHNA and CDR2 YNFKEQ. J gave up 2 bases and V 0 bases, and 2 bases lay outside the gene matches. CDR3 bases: TGTGCCAGCAGCCAAGAACTAGCGGCACAAGAGACCCAGTACTTC. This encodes CASSQELAAQETQYF.

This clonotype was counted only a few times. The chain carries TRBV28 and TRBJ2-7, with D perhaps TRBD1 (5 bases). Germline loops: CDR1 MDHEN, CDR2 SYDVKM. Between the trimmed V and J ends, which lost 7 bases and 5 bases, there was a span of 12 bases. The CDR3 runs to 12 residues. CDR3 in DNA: TGTGCCAGCAATTGGCAAGGGGACGAGCAGTACTTC. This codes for CASNWQGDEQYF.

This CDR3 reads CASSVGTGWDTQYF. The CDR3 DNA follows: TGTGCCAGCAGCGTCGGGACAGGGTGGGATACGCAGTATTTT. The chain is built from TRBV7-2 and TRBJ2-3; 9 bases map to TRBD1. CDR1 SGHTA and CDR2 FQGNSA come from the germline V gene. The CDR3 has 14 amino acids. After removal of 5 bases from V and 6 bases from J, the junction contained 6 bases not matched to a gene.

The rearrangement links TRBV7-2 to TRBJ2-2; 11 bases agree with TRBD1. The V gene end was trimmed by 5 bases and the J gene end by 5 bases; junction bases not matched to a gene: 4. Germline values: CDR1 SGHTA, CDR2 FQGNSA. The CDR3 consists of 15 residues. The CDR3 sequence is CASSQGQGATGELFF. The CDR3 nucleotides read TGTGCCAGCAGCCAAGGACAGGGGGCGACCGGGGAGCTGTTTTTT.

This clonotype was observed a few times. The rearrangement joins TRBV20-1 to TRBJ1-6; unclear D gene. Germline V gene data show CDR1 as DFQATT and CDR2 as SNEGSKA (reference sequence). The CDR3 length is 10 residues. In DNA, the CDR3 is TGCACATCGTCGAATTCACCCCTCCACTTT. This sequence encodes CTSSNSPLHF.

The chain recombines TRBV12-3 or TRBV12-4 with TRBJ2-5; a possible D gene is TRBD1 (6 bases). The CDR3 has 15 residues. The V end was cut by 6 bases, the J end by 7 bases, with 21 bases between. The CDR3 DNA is TGTGCCAGCAGGAATAACAGGGCCCGGTACGGGACCCAGTACTTC. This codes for CASRNNRARYGTQYF.

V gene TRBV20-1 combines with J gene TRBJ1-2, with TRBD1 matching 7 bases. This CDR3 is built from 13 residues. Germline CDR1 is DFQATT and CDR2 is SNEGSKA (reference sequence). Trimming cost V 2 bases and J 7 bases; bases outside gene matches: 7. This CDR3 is CSARLGQGVGYTF. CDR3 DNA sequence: TGCAGTGCTAGATTGGGTCAGGGGGTTGGCTACACCTTC.

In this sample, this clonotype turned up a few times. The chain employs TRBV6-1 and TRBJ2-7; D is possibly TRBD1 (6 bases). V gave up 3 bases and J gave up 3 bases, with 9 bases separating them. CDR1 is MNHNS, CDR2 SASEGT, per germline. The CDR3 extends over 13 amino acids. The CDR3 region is CASSDGTNYEQYF. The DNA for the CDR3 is TGTGCCAGCAGTGACGGGACAAACTACGAGCAGTACTTC.

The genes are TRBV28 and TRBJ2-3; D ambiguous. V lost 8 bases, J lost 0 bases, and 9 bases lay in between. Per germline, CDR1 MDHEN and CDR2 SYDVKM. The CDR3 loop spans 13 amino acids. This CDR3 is CASRNPSTDTQYF. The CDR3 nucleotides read TGTGCCAGCCGGAATCCTAGCACAGATACGCAGTATTTT.

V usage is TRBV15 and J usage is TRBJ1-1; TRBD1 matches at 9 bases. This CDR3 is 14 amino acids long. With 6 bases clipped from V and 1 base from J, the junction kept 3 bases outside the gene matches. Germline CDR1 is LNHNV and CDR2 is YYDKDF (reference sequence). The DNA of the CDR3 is TGTGCCACCAGGGACAGGGGAGCGAACACTGAAGCTTTCTTT. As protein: CATRDRGANTEAFF.

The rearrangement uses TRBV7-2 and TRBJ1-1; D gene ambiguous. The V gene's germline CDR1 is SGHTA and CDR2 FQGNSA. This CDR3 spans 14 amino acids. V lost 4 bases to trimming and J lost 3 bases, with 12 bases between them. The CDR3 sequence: CASSSHPEDTEAFF. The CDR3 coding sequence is TGTGCCAGCAGCTCTCACCCGGAGGACACTGAAGCTTTCTTT.

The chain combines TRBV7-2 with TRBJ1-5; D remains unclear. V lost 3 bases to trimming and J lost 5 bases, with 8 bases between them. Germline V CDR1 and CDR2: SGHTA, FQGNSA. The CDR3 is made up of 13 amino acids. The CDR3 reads CASSFGVDQPQHF. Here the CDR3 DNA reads TGTGCCAGCAGCTTCGGGGTCGATCAGCCCCAGCATTTT.

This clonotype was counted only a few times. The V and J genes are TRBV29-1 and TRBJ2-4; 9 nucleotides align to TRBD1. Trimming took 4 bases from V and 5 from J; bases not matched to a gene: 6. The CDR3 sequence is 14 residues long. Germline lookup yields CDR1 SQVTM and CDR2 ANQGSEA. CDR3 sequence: CSVGYRDRENIQYF. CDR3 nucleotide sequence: TGCAGCGTTGGCTACCGGGACAGGGAAAACATTCAGTACTTC.

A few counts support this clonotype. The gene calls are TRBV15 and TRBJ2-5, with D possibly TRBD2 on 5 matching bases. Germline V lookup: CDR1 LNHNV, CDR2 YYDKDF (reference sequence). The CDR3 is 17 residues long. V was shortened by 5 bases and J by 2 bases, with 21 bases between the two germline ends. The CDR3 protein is CATSAAGEDPRQETQYF. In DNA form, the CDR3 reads TGTGCCACCAGCGCCGCGGGTGAGGACCCCCGACAAGAGACCCAGTACTTC.

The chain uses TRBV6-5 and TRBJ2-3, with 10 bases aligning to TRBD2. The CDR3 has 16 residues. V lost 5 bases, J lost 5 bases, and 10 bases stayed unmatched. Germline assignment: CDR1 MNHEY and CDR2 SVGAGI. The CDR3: CASSTGLAGVRDTQYF. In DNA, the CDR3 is TGTGCCAGCAGTACCGGGCTAGCGGGAGTTAGAGATACGCAGTATTTT.

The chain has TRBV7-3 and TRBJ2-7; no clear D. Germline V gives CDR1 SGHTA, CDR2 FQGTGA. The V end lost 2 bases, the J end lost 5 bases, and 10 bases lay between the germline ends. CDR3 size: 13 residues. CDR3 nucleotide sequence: TGTGCCAGCAGCTTAGGTTGGCAAGACGAGCAGTACTTC. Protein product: CASSLGWQDEQYF.

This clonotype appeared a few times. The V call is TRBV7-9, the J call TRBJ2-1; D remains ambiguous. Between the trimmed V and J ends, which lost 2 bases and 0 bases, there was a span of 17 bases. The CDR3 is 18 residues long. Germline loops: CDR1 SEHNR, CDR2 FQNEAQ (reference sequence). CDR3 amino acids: CASSLRAAISSSYNEQFF. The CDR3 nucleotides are TGTGCCAGCAGCTTAAGGGCCGCTATATCGAGCTCCTACAATGAGCAGTTCTTC.

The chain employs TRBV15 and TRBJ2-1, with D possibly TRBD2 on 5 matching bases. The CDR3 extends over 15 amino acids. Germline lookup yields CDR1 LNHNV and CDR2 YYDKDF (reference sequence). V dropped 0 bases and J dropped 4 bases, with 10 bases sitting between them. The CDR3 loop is CATSRELGAYNEQFF. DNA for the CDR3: TGTGCCACCAGCAGAGAACTAGGAGCATACAATGAGCAGTTCTTC.

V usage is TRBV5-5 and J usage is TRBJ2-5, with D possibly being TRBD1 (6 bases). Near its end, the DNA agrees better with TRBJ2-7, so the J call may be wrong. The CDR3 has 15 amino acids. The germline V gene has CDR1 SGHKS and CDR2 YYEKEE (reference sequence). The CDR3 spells CASSRTGFYGDEQYF. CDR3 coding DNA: TGTGCCAGCAGCCGTACAGGGTTTTACGGGGACGAGCAGTACTTC.

The CDR3 spells CASSLVPGVAETQYF. CDR3 nucleotide sequence: TGCGCCAGCAGCTTAGTCCCGGGAGTGGCAGAGACCCAGTACTTC. The chain uses TRBV5-1 and TRBJ2-7, with D possibly matching TRBD2 (6 bases). The DNA end is a closer match to TRBJ2-5, so the J assignment may be wrong. CDR1 and CDR2 (germline): SGHRS, YFSETQ. The CDR3 has 15 amino acids.

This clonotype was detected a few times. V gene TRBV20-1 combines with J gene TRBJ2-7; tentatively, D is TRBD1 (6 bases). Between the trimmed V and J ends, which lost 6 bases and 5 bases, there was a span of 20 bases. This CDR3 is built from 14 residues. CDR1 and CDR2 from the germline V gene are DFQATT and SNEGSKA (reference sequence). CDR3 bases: TGCAGTGCCCCCACAGGGATAGTTGTAAACGAGCAGTACTTC. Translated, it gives CSAPTGIVVNEQYF.

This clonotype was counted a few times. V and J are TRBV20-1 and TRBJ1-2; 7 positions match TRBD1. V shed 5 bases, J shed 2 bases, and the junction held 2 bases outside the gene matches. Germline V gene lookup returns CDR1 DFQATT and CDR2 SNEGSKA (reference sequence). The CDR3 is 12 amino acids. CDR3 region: CSAQDRNYGYTF. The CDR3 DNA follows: TGCAGTGCTCAGGACAGGAACTATGGCTACACCTTC.

CDR3 coding DNA: TGTGCCAGCAGTCCTAGAGCCGGGACTAGCGGGAGGGGAGATACGCAGTATTTT. It translates to CASSPRAGTSGRGDTQYF. This chain uses TRBV12-3 or TRBV12-4 with TRBJ2-3, with 16 bases aligning to TRBD2. V was pared by 5 bases and J by 5 bases, with 10 bases of the junction left unmatched. The CDR3 covers 18 residues.

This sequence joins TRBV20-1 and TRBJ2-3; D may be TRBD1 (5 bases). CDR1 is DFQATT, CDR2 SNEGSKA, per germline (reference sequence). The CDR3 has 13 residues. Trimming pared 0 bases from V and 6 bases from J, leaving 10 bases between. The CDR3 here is CSARDARADTQYF. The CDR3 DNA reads TGCAGTGCTAGAGATGCCAGGGCCGATACGCAGTATTTT.

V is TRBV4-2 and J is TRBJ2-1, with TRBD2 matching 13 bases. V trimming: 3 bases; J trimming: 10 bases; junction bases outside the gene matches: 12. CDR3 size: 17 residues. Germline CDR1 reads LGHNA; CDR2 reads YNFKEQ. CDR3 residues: CASSHRLLAGGPREQFF. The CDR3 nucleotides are TGTGCCAGCAGCCACCGCTTACTAGCGGGAGGGCCTAGGGAGCAGTTCTTC.

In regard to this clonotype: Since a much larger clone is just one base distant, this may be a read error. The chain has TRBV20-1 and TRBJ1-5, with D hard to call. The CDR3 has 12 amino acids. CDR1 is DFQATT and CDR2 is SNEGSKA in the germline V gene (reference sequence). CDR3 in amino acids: CSAIKGNRPQHF. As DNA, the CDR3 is TGCAGTGCTATAAAGGGAAATCGGCCCCAGCATTTT.

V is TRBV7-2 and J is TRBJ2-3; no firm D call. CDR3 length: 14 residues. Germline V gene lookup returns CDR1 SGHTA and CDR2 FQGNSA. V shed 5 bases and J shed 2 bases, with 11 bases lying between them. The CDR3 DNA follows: TGTGCCAGCAGCGTATTACGGCTCACAGATACGCAGTATTTT. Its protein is CASSVLRLTDTQYF.

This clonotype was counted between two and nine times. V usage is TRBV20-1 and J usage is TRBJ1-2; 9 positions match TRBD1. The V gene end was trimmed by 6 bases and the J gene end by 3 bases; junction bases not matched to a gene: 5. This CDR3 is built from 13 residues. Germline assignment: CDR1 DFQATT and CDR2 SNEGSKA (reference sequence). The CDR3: CSAGGDRDYGYTF. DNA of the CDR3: TGCAGTGCGGGGGGGGACAGGGACTATGGCTACACCTTC.